A selection of T cell receptor beta chains follows, all from one sample in a study of blood T cell repertoires in COVID-19. Measured with immunoSEQ multiplex PCR; TCRdb has only the in-frame clones, and not every one. The data show under 130,000 clones, around 90% seen once. Source material: peripheral blood. The receptors originated from a man aged 45-65 years in a cohort sampled during active COVID-19. CDR3s leave out the opening cysteine and the closing phenylalanine or tryptophan. Clone size is not always given. Where it is, it says once, few, many or a class for expanded clones.

abundance | v_gene | CDR3aa
- | TRBV20-1 | SASRGDEKLF
- | TRBV2 | ASRAGLAGGRSVGAQY
once | TRBV7-2 | ASRLGLAFSDTDTQY
- | TRBV9 | ASSEPRGGYT
- | TRBV5-1 | ASSLRAATGQDQGYT
- | TRBV7-8 | ASSLMGGQAGELF
- | TRBV7-3 | ASSLNGAVKETQY
- | TRBV7-6 | ASSPGQTRGSDTQY
- | TRBV5-1 | ASSPAGLAERYNEQF
- | TRBV5-4 | ASSLLGGGPRGDEQF
- | TRBV11-3 | ASSLDLGTATGELF
- | TRBV11-2 | ASSLGQGLTGYT
- | TRBV5-1 | ASSLLGQGSYEQY
- | TRBV29-1 | SVEDPGIDTQY
- | TRBV27 | ASSLRGQGDTEAF
- | TRBV19 | ASSIVARNTGELF
- | TRBV29-1 | SVRQASSYEQY
- | TRBV13 | ASSFPTRNTEAF
- | TRBV20-1 | SASKRTETYEQY
once | TRBV6-5 | ASRGQGFSSPLH
- | TRBV9 | ASRGWKAIHEQY
- | TRBV11-1 | ASSLGRGDGKTQY
- | TRBV3-1/TRBV3-2 | ASSFLRGGDTGELF
- | TRBV7-2 | ASPRRGGRYSYNEQF
- | TRBV27 | ASSFSTGTGMRGQF
- | TRBV24-1 | ATSDSRLAGGPTGELF